Listed below are T cell receptor beta chains from one sample, sequenced in a study of radiation and T cells in renal cell carcinoma. Generated by immunoSEQ multiplex PCR, the TCRdb table keeps only in-frame clones and is missing some. This table holds some 150,000 clones, 83% found once. The material sequenced was blood, taken from a patient whose treatment included radiotherapy and nephrectomy. The receptors come from a woman aged 50 to 60 with renal cell carcinoma. The CDR3 runs from the conserved cysteine through the conserved F or W. Fields, in order: V gene, J gene, clone size, D gene, CDR3 DNA, CDR3 protein. A D gene is named only where the DNA matches it firmly. Clone size is stated in some rows and not others, as once, few, many or a class when expanded.

TRBV15	TRBJ2-7	NA	NA	TGTGCCACCTCCGTTGGGTCGGGACACCTATCCTACGAGCAGTACTTC	CATSVGSGHLSYEQYF
TRBV7-2	TRBJ1-1	NA	NA	TGTGCCAGCAGCCCAGCCTCTGAAGCTTTCTTT	CASSPASEAFF
TRBV7-2	TRBJ1-3	NA	NA	TGTGCCAGCAGCTTAGGTATACTCTCTGGAAACACCATATATTTT	CASSLGILSGNTIYF
TRBV7-3	TRBJ2-7	NA	NA	TGTGCCAGCAGCCCTAACGCAGGGGCCTCCTACGAGCAGTACTTC	CASSPNAGASYEQYF
TRBV5-1	TRBJ2-1	NA	TRBD2	TGCGCCAGCAGCTTGGGGACTAGCCCTTCGTGGTACAATGAGCAGTTCTTC	CASSLGTSPSWYNEQFF
TRBV5-4	TRBJ2-5	NA	NA	TGTGCCAGCAGCTTGGAAGTCCAAGAGACCCAGTACTTC	CASSLEVQETQYF
TRBV27	TRBJ2-7	NA	TRBD1	TGTGCCAGCAGTTTATGGGACAGGGTCTACGAGCAGTACTTC	CASSLWDRVYEQYF
TRBV7-2	TRBJ2-3	NA	NA	TGTGCCAGCAGCCCCCTGCGGGCTCGGGATACGCAGTATTTT	CASSPLRARDTQYF
TRBV6-5	TRBJ1-4	NA	NA	TGTGCCAGCGCGAGGGGGGTGAATGAAAAACTGTTTTTT	CASARGVNEKLFF
TRBV7-2	TRBJ2-1	NA	NA	TGTGCCAGCAGCCCAGCTGCGAGCTCCTACAATGAGCAGTTCTTC	CASSPAASSYNEQFF
TRBV6-6	TRBJ1-5	NA	TRBD1	TGTGCCAGCATCACAGGGGATGGGAATCAGCCCCAGCATTTT	CASITGDGNQPQHF
TRBV10-2	TRBJ2-7	NA	TRBD1	TGCGCCAGCAGGGGCAGGGGGCAATACGAGCAGTACTTC	CASRGRGQYEQYF
TRBV6-1	TRBJ2-6	NA	NA	TGTGCCAGCAGGCCAACCTCTGGGGCCAACGTCCTGACTTTC	CASRPTSGANVLTF
TRBV15	TRBJ2-1	NA	TRBD2	TGTGCCACCAGCGAGGGACTAGCTGAGATCGCCTACAATGAGCAGTTCTTC	CATSEGLAEIAYNEQFF
TRBV7-8	TRBJ2-4	NA	NA	TGTGCCAGCAGCTTAGCGCCAAGGCGCGGGGCCAAAAACATTCAGTACTTC	CASSLAPRRGAKNIQYF
TRBV6-5	TRBJ2-7	NA	TRBD1	TGTGCCAGCAGTTACAGACAGGGCCACGAGCAGTACTTC	CASSYRQGHEQYF
TRBV27	TRBJ1-5	NA	NA	TGTGCCAGCAGTTGGGGGTACGGGCAGCCCCAGCATTTT	CASSWGYGQPQHF
TRBV30	TRBJ2-7	NA	NA	TGTGCCTGGAAGTCGAAGAAGGCGGAGAGCTCCTACGAGCAGTACTTC	CAWKSKKAESSYEQYF
TRBV6-5	TRBJ1-3	NA	TRBD1	TGTGCCAGGGGGGACAGGGCTGGAAACACCATATATTTT	CARGDRAGNTIYF
TRBV5-1	TRBJ1-1	NA	TRBD1	TGCGCCAGCAGCCTCGACAGGGTTGGGACTGAAGCTTTCTTT	CASSLDRVGTEAFF
TRBV2	TRBJ1-5	NA	NA	TGTGCCAGCAGTTCTGACGGTGGGGCCTGGACCCAGCATTTT	CASSSDGGAWTQHF
TRBV28	TRBJ1-2	few	NA	TGTGCCAGCAGTTTAGGCGCAGGGAACTATGGCTACACCTTC	CASSLGAGNYGYTF
TRBV29-1	TRBJ1-2	NA	TRBD1	TGCAGCGATAGGGACAGGGGCGAGTACTATGGCTACACCTTC	CSDRDRGEYYGYTF
TRBV2	TRBJ2-5	NA	NA	TGTGCCAGCAGTGAGCAAGGGGGTGGAGAGACCCAGTACTTC	CASSEQGGGETQYF
TRBV5-1	TRBJ2-7	NA	TRBD2	TGCGCCAGCAGCCTCGGGACTAGCGGGGGCTACGAGCAGTACTTC	CASSLGTSGGYEQYF
TRBV5-1	TRBJ1-2	NA	NA	TGCGCCAGCAGCCAGGAGGGCGGCCGTGGCTACACCTTC	CASSQEGGRGYTF
TRBV18	TRBJ2-6	NA	NA	TGTGCCAGCTCACTTGGACTCTCCTCTGGGGCCAACGTCCTGACTTTC	CASSLGLSSGANVLTF
TRBV7-9	TRBJ2-5	NA	TRBD1	TGTGCCAGCAGCTCCTCGGGACAGTTAGAGACCCAGTACTTC	CASSSSGQLETQYF
TRBV18	TRBJ2-5	once	NA	TGTGCCAGCTCACCAGTAGGGGAGACCCAGTACTTC	CASSPVGETQYF